The 8 T cell receptor beta chains in this list originate from one sample, sequenced in a study of blood T cells in healthy people across ages. It was with a sample-barcoded 5' primer and a J-beta primer mix that a second PCR of roughly 6 to 11 cycles was run. Using its own MiXCR run on the 5' RACE reads, TCRdb lists one record per CDR3 protein. The sample includes some 320,000 distinct CDR3 sequences, roughly 27% of them seen just once. Sequenced material: blood. The receptors were sampled from a woman in her 70s in good health.

In the case of this clonotype: A clone one base away is much larger, so this may be a read error. The chain combines TRBV4-3 with TRBJ2-5; D remains ambiguous. Looked up from germline, CDR1 is LGHNA and CDR2 is YSLEER. The CDR3 covers 15 residues. CDR3 sequence reads: CASTQDLEAWETQYF. The CDR3 DNA reads as TGCGCCAGCACCCAAGATCTAGAGGCCTGGGAGACCCAGTACTTC.

This clonotype has a count of ten or more. This chain connects TRBV5-1 to TRBJ2-5; 7 bases are shared with TRBD1. The CDR3 spans 15 residues. Germline V gives CDR1 SGHRS, CDR2 YFSETQ. Trimming took 2 bases from V and 4 from J; bases not matched to a gene: 8. CDR3 residues: CASSLGGGLGETQYF. The CDR3 DNA reads TGCGCCAGCAGCTTAGGGGGCGGCCTAGGAGAGACCCAGTACTTC.

This clonotype was seen more than once but under ten times. The rearrangement links TRBV29-1 to TRBJ2-3; D not certain. Germline CDR1 reads SQVTM; CDR2 reads ANQGSEA. V lost 7 bases to trimming and J lost 4 bases, with 15 bases between them. The CDR3 contains 13 residues. CDR3 residues: CSAAASWSDTQYF. In nucleotides, the CDR3 is TGCAGCGCCGCGGCCAGCTGGTCAGATACGCAGTATTTT.

This clonotype showed up many times. The chain employs TRBV27 and TRBJ2-5, with D hard to call. The CDR3 is 19 amino acids. Germline V CDR1 and CDR2: MNHEY, SMNVEV (reference sequence). Trimming stripped 3 bases from V and 0 bases from J, with 23 bases between. The CDR3, as DNA: TGTGCCAGCAGTTTGTACGGACGAAGTTCCCACCTCTACCAAGAGACCCAGTACTTC. This translates into CASSLYGRSSHLYQETQYF.

The J gene is TRBJ2-1, the V gene TRBV7-2; 8 bases are shared with TRBD2. The CDR3 covers 15 residues. Germline V lookup: CDR1 SGHTA, CDR2 FQGNSA. Losses at the gene ends were 5 bases for V and 7 bases for J; bases not matched to a gene: 10. CDR3 DNA: TGTGCCAGCAGCGCCGGACTAGCAGAGTGGAATGAGCAGTTCTTC. Residues: CASSAGLAEWNEQFF. Complete variable domain (other parts from reference TRBV7-2 and TRBJ2-1): GAGVSQSPSNKVTEKGKDVELRCDPISGHTALYWYRQSLGQGLEFLIYFQGNSAPDKSGLPSDRFSAERTGGSVSTLTIQRTQQEDSAVYLCASSAGLAEWNEQFFGPGTRLTVL.

The chain has TRBV27 and TRBJ1-2; no clear D gene. The ends were cut back, 1 base at V and 4 bases at J, with 10 bases in the middle. CDR3 length equals 14 residues. Per germline, CDR1 MNHEY and CDR2 SMNVEV (reference sequence). CDR3 DNA sequence: TGTGCCAGCAGTTTATACGGCTTAGGCTATGGCTACACCTTC. Encoded protein: CASSLYGLGYGYTF.

The chain links TRBV3-1 to TRBJ2-1; D might be TRBD1 or TRBD2, each matching 5 bases. The J call is doubtful: the DNA matches TRBJ2-7 better. The germline V gene encodes CDR1 LGHDT and CDR2 YNNKEL (reference sequence). CDR3 length equals 12 residues. The CDR3: CASSQRGGEQYF. In nucleotides, the CDR3 is TGTGCCAGCAGCCAGAGGGGTGGCGAGCAGTACTTC.

This CDR3 is CSVKTSGRGYGTDTQYF. CDR3 DNA: TGCAGTGTTAAGACTAGCGGGAGAGGCTATGGCACAGATACGCAGTATTTT. This chain joins TRBV20-1 and TRBJ2-3; 12 positions match TRBD2. The CDR3 is 17 residues long. The germline gives CDR1 DFQATT, CDR2 SNEGSKA (reference sequence). Losses at the gene ends were 7 bases for V and 1 base for J; bases not matched to a gene: 12.